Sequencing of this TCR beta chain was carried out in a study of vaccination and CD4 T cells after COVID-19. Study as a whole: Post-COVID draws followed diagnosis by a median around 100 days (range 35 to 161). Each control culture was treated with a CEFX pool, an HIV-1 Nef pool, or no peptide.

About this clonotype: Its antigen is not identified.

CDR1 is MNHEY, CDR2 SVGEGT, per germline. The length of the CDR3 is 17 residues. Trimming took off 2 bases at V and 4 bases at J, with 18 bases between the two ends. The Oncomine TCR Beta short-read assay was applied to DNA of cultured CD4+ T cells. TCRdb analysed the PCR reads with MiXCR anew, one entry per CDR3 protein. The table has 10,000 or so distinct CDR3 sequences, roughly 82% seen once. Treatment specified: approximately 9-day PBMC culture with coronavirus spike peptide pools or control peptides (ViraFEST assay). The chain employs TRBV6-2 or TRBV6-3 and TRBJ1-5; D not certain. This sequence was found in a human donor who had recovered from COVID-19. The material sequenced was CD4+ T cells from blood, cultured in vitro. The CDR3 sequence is CASSYRGWVSQNQPQHF. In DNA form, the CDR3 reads TGTGCCAGCAGTTACCGAGGTTGGGTTTCCCAAAATCAGCCCCAGCATTTT.